The 12 T cell receptor beta chains listed next were all sequenced from one sample in a study of CXCR3-negative and CXCR3-positive naive CD8 T cells. The study, taken as a whole, reports: Greater hydrophobicity was found in TRB CDR3s of CXCR3-positive naive cells than of CXCR3-negative naive cells.

Antigen specificity for these receptors is unknown. Preparation of TRB cDNA libraries relied on 5' RACE carrying UMI labels. TCRdb reprocessed the 5' RACE reads, keeping one entry per CDR3 protein, no DNA. The sample includes 140,000 to 150,000 distinct CDR3 sequences. The sample consisted of naive CXCR3+ CD8+ T cells from blood. Subset given: CD45RO-CCR7+CD27+CD95- naive CD8+ T cells expressing CXCR3 (TNR3+). These receptors originate from a human donor in good health. Some clones in this sample may be carry-over from other donors' samples.

The chain combines TRBV29-1 with TRBJ2-7; TCRdb reports TRBD2, a call that lacks DNA to check it against. Germline V gene data show CDR1 as SQVTM and CDR2 as ANQGSEA. This CDR3 is built from 14 residues. The CDR3 loop is CSGVTSGGSYEQYF.

J is TRBJ1-4 and V is TRBV4-2. CDR3 size: 13 residues. Germline CDR1 LGHNA, CDR2 YNFKEQ. The CDR3 here is CASSQGEIEKLFF.

The chain joins TRBV12-3 or TRBV12-4 to TRBJ1-5; TCRdb selects TRBD1, and the lack of DNA leaves this call unchecked. The CDR3 covers 15 residues. CDR3 loop: CASSYTPGRAQPQHF.

The chain couples TRBV5-1 to TRBJ2-1. CDR3 length: 13 amino acids. Germline V gene sequence: CDR1 SGHRS, CDR2 YFSETQ. The CDR3 sequence is CASSLSIGNEQFF. Full variable domain (remainder filled in from reference TRBV5-1 and TRBJ2-1): KAGVTQTPRYLIKTRGQQVTLSCSPISGHRSVSWYQQTPGQGLQFLFEYFSETQRNKGNFPGRFSGRQFSNSRSEMNVSTLELGDSALYLCASSLSIGNEQFFGPGTRLTVL.

V and J are TRBV6-2 or TRBV6-3 and TRBJ2-7; TCRdb proposes TRBD1, but this gene call is untestable without DNA. Per germline, CDR1 MNHEY and CDR2 SVGEGT. The CDR3 extends over 14 amino acids. The CDR3: CASSYDDALYEQYF.

The chain couples TRBV7-3 to TRBJ2-3; no DNA is available, so the TRBD2 call from TCRdb remains unchecked. The CDR3 loop spans 14 amino acids. The germline CDR1 and CDR2 sequences are SGHTA and FQGTGA. The CDR3 sequence is CASRRGGGTDTQYF.

This chain connects TRBV7-9 to TRBJ2-3; TCRdb picks TRBD1, but there is no DNA to check that call. Germline CDR1 SEHNR, CDR2 FQNEAQ (reference sequence). This CDR3 is built from 14 residues. CDR3 in amino acids: CASSIGQGQDTQYF.

The chain carries TRBV19 and TRBJ2-2. This CDR3 comprises 12 residues. Germline loops: CDR1 LNHDA, CDR2 SQIVND (reference sequence). This chain's CDR3 is CASSIYTGELFF.

This chain's CDR3 is CASGPGLTLTEAFF. The chain joins TRBV27 to TRBJ1-1. The CDR3 loop spans 14 amino acids. CDR1 is MNHEY, CDR2 SMNVEV, per germline (reference sequence).

The chain employs TRBV6-5 and TRBJ1-1. Looked up from germline, CDR1 is MNHEY and CDR2 is SVGAGI. The CDR3 has 16 amino acids. The CDR3 loop reads CASSYSPTEMNTEAFF.

CDR3 sequence: CASSLDTGPGANVLTF. The chain carries TRBV11-3 and TRBJ2-6; TCRdb's D call of TRBD1 is untestable without DNA. The CDR3 runs 16 residues. Germline V gene lookup returns CDR1 SGHNT and CDR2 YENEEA.

The V call is TRBV28, the J call TRBJ2-1; TCRdb returns TRBD1, unconfirmable since there is no DNA. Germline CDR1 MDHEN, CDR2 SYDVKM. This CDR3 comprises 15 residues. This chain's CDR3 is CASSLRDRTYNEQFF.